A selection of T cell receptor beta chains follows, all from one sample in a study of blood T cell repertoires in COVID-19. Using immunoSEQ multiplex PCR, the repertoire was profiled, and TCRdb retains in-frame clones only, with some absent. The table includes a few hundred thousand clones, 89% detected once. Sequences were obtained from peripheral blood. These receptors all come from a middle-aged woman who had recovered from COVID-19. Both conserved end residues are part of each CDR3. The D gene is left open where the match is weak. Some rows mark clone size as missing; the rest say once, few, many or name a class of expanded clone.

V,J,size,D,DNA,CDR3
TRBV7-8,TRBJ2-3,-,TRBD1,TGTGCCAGCAGCTTACCGGGACAGGGGACCTCACGGGGGACAGATACGCAGTATTTT,CASSLPGQGTSRGTDTQYF
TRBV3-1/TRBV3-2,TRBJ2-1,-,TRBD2,TGTGCCAGCAGCCGAACTAGCGGGAGTAAGAATGAGCAGTTCTTC,CASSRTSGSKNEQFF
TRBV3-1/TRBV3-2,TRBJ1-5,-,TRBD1,TGTGCCAGCAGCCAGACAGGGGGCGCGGGTCAGCCCCAGCATTTT,CASSQTGGAGQPQHF
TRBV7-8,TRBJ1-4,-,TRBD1,TGTGCCAGCAGCTTAGGGACAGGGAGCGAAAAACTGTTTTTT,CASSLGTGSEKLFF
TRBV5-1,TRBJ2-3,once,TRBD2,TGCGCCAGCAGCCCGATTAGCGGGAGTAATACGCAGTATTTT,CASSPISGSNTQYF
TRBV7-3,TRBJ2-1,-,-,TGTGCCAGCAGCTTAAATCTGGTTACTCACAATGAGCAGTTCTTC,CASSLNLVTHNEQFF
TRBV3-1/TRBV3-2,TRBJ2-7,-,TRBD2,TGTGCCAGCAGCCTTACTAGCGGGAGCCCCTACGAGCAGTACTTC,CASSLTSGSPYEQYF
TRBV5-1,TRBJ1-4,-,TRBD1,TGCGCCAGCAGCTCCGGACAGGGTAATGAAAAACTGTTTTTT,CASSSGQGNEKLFF
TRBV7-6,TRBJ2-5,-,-,TGTGCCAGCAGCGCGGACCAAGAGACCCAGTACTTC,CASSADQETQYF
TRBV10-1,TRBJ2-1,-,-,TGCGCCAGCAGTGACGGCGTTGGCGGGGCGACGGACAATGAGCAGTTCTTC,CASSDGVGGATDNEQFF
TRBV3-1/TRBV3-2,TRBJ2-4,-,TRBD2,TGTGCCAGCAGCTCTAAAGGGGCTAGCGGGCCCAAAAACATTCAGTACTTC,CASSSKGASGPKNIQYF
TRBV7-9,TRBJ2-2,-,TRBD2,TGTGCCAGCAGCATACCGAGGGACTACATGGCGAACACCGGGGAGCTGTTTTTT,CASSIPRDYMANTGELFF
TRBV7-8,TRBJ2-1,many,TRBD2,TGTGCCAGCAGCCCGACTAGCGGGAGTGCCGATGAGCAGTTCTTC,CASSPTSGSADEQFF
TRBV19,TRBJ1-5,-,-,TGTGCCAGTAGTATTCGACAGCCAAATAGCAATCAGCCCCAGCATTTT,CASSIRQPNSNQPQHF
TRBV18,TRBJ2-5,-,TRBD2,TGTGCCAGCTCACCGGGACTAGCGGGAGACGGGACCCAGTACTTC,CASSPGLAGDGTQYF
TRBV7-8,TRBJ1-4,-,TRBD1,TGTGCCAGCAGCTCGCCGGGACAGTGGGAAGAAAAACTGTTTTTT,CASSSPGQWEEKLFF
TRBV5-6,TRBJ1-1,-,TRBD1,TGTGCCAGCAGCTTGGACGTCAGGGGGCTGGGGGAAGCTTTCTTT,CASSLDVRGLGEAFF
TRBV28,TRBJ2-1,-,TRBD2,TGTGCCAGCGGACTAGCGGGCCCATATGAGCAGTTCTTC,CASGLAGPYEQFF
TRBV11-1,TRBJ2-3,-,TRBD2,TGTGCCAGCAGCTTGGCGCTAGCGGGAGAAGCAGATACGCAGTATTTT,CASSLALAGEADTQYF
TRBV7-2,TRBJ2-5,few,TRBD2,TGTGCCAGCGGAGGGACTAGCGGGTGGGAGCTAGAGACCCAGTACTTC,CASGGTSGWELETQYF
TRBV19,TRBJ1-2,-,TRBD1,TGTGCCAGTAGTATTCGGACAGGGGACTATGGCTACACCTTC,CASSIRTGDYGYTF
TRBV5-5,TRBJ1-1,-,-,TGTGCCAGCAGCTTGTGGCAGGGTTTCGGTGAAGCTTTCTTT,CASSLWQGFGEAFF
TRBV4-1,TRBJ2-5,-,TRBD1,TGCGCCAGCAGCCAAGATGGGGACAGGGCCGGTGGGGAGACCCAGTACTTC,CASSQDGDRAGGETQYF
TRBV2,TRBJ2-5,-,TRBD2,TGTGCCAGCAGTGAATGGGGGGGTCTCCAAGAGACCCAGTACTTC,CASSEWGGLQETQYF
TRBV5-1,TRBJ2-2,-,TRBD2,TGCGCCAGCAGCCCAGCGACTAGCCTCGGCCCCGGGGAGCTGTTTTTT,CASSPATSLGPGELFF
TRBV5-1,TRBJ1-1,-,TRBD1,TGCGCCAGCAGCGGGCAGGGGGCGGCAAACACTGAAGCTTTCTTT,CASSGQGAANTEAFF
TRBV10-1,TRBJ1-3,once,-,TGCGCCAGCAGTGAGAAGTACAGGGTGGCTGGAAACACCATATATTTT,CASSEKYRVAGNTIYF
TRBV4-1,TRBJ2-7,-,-,TGCGCCAGCAGCCAAAGGTCGGGGAGGTACGAGCAGTACTTC,CASSQRSGRYEQYF
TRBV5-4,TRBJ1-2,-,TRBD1,TGTGCCAGCAGTCCCCCGGGACAGGAGATCCTCTTC,CASSPPGQEILF
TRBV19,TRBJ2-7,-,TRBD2,TGTGCCAGTAGCGACCTAGGACTAGCGGGAGGGCCAGACGAGCAGTACTTC,CASSDLGLAGGPDEQYF
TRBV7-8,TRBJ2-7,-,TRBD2,TGTGCCAGCAGCTTAGCGGGAGGGGCCGCTGAGGTGTACTTC,CASSLAGGAAEVYF
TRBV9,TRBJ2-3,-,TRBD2,TGTGCCAGCAGCGTAGGTGCGGGAGGGTGGGCAGATACGCAGTATTTT,CASSVGAGGWADTQYF
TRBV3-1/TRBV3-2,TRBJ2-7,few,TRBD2,TGTGCCAGCAGTCCAGCTAGCGGGAGATATCGGTACTTC,CASSPASGRYRYF
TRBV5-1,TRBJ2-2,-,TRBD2,TGCGCCAGCAGCTTGGGGCTAGCGGGAGCGGGTCGGACCGGGGAGCTGTTTTTT,CASSLGLAGAGRTGELFF